This entry features one T cell receptor beta chain sequence. Authors' analysis steps: Counts of nucleated cells, estimated from reference gene primer amplification, were obtained. Clones were sequenced by immunoSEQ multiplex PCR, and TCRdb holds only the in-frame ones, with some missing. The DNA was the basis for D and trimming; V, J and clone size are from that table. The repertoire holds 150,000 to 200,000 clones, with around 85% as singletons. The data were taken from a study of blood T cell repertoires in COVID-19. The wider study: The United States, Italy and Spain provided the acute and convalescent COVID-19 samples. The cDNA or gDNA used as material had been derived from T cells, B-cell-depleted T cells, or PBMCs.

Looked up from germline, CDR1 is SQVTM and CDR2 is ANQGSEA. Trimming pared 0 bases from V and 0 bases from J, leaving 13 bases between. The CDR3 sequence is 16 residues long. Sequencing was done on a sample of peripheral blood. The chain recombines TRBV29-1 with TRBJ2-3; D is perhaps TRBD2 (6 bases). The clonotype originates from a man aged 50 to 60 with active or convalescent COVID-19. CDR3 DNA sequence: TGCAGCGTTGAAGATCGGGGGATTCGTAGCACAGATACGCAGTATTTT. Its translation is CSVEDRGIRSTDTQYF.